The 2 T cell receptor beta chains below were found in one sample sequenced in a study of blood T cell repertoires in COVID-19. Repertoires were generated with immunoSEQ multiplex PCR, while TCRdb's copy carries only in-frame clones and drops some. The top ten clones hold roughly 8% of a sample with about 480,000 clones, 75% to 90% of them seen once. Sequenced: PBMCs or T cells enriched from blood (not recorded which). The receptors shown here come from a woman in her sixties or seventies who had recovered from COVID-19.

CDR3 DNA sequence: TGTGCCAGCAGTGAGGGGACAGGGCGCTACGAGCAGTACTTC. This encodes CASSEGTGRYEQYF. The rearrangement links TRBV2 to TRBJ2-7, with TRBD1 matching 9 bases. The CDR3 loop spans 14 amino acids. The V gene's germline CDR1 is SNHLY and CDR2 FYNNEI. Germline trimming cut 3 bases from V and 3 bases from J; bases unmatched to any gene: 3.

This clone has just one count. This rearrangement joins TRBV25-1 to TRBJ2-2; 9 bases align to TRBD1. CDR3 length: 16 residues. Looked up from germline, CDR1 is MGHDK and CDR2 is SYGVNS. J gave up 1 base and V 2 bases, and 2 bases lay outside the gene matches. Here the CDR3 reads CASSELGQGNTGELFF. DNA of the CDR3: TGTGCCAGCAGTGAACTGGGACAGGGGAACACCGGGGAGCTGTTTTTT.